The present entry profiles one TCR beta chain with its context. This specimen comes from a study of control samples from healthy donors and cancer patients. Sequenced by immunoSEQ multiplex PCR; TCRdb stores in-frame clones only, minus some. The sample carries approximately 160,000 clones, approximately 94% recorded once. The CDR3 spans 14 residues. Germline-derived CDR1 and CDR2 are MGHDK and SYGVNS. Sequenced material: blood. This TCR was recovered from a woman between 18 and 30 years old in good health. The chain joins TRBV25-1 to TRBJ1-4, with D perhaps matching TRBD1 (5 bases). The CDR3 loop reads CVSRVYSTNEKLFF. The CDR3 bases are TGTGTTAGCAGGGTCTACTCAACTAATGAAAAACTGTTTTTT.